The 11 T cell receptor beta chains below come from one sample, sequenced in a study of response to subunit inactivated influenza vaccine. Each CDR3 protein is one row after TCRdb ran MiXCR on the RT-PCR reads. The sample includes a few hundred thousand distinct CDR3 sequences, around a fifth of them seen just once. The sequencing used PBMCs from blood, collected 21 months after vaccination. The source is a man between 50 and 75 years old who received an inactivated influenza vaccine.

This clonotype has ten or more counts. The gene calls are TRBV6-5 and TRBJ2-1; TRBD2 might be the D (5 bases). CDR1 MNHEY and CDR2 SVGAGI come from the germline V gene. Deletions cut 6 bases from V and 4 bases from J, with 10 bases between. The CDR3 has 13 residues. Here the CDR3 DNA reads TGTGCCAGCAGGTGGGGAGAATACAATGAGCAGTTCTTC. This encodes CASRWGEYNEQFF.

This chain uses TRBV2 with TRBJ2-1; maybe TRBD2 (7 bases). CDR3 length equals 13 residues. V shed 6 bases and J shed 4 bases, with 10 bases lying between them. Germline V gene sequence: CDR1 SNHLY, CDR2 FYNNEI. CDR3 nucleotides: TGTGCCAGCAGCGCGGGGGCTTACAATGAGCAGTTCTTC. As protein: CASSAGAYNEQFF.

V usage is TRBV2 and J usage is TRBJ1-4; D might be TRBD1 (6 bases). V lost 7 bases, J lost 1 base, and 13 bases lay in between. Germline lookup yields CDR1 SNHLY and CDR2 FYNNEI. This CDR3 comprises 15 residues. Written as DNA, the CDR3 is TGTGCCAGCATACGGGGGGCAGGAACTAATGAAAAACTGTTTTTT. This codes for CASIRGAGTNEKLFF.

The CDR3 loop is CASSRTSGGATDTQYF. As DNA, the CDR3 is TGTGCCAGCAGCCGAACTAGCGGGGGGGCCACAGATACGCAGTATTTT. The rearrangement uses TRBV7-2 and TRBJ2-3, with 13 bases that match TRBD2. The ends lost 5 bases at V and 2 bases at J; junction bases unmatched: 4. This CDR3 is built from 16 residues. The germline V gene encodes CDR1 SGHTA and CDR2 FQGNSA.

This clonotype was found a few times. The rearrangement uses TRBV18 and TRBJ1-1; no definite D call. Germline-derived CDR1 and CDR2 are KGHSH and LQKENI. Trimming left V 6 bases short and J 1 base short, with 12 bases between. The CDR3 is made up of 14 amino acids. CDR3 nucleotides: TGTGCCAGCTCCCCTAGCTACGGGAACACTGAAGCTTTCTTT. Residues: CASSPSYGNTEAFF.

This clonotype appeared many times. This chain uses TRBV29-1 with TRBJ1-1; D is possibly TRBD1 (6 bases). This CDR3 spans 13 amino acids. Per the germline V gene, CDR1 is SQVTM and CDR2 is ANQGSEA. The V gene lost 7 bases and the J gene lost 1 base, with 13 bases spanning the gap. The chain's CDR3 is CSAEDSRNTEAFF. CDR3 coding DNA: TGCAGCGCCGAGGACAGCCGGAACACTGAAGCTTTCTTT.

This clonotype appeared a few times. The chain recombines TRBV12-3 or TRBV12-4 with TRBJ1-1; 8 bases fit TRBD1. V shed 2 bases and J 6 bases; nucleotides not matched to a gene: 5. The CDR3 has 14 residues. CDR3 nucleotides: TGTGCCAGCAGTTTATTAGACAGGGGTGCTGAAGCTTTCTTT. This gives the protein CASSLLDRGAEAFF.

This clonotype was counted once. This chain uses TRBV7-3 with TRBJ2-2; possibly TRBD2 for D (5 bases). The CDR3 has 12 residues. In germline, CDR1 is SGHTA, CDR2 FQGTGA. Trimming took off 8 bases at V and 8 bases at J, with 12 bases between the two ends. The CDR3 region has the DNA TGTGCCAGCGGGAGTGGTCAAGGGGAGCTGTTTTTT. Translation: CASGSGQGELFF.

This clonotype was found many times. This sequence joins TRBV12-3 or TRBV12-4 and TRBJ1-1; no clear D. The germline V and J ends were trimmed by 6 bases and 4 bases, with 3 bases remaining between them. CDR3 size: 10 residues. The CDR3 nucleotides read TGTGCCAGCAGAGGCACTGAAGCTTTCTTT. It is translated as CASRGTEAFF.

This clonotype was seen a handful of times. CDR3 loop: CASSVSGTGGLSLRFETQYF. CDR3 DNA: TGTGCCAGCAGTGTTTCCGGGACAGGGGGTTTATCCTTAAGATTCGAGACCCAGTACTTC. The J gene is TRBJ2-5, the V gene TRBV28; 11 nucleotides align to TRBD1. The V segment lost 5 bases and the J segment 5 bases; nucleotides outside the gene matches: 22. The CDR3 spans 20 residues. Germline CDR1 and CDR2: MDHEN and SYDVKM.

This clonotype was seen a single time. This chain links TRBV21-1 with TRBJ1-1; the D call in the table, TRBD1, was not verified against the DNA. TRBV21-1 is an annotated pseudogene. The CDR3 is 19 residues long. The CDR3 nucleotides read TGTGCCAGCAGCACCAGAACTTTAACAGGGGTGGTCATGAACACTGAAGCTTTCTTT. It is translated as CASSTRTLTGVVMNTEAFF.